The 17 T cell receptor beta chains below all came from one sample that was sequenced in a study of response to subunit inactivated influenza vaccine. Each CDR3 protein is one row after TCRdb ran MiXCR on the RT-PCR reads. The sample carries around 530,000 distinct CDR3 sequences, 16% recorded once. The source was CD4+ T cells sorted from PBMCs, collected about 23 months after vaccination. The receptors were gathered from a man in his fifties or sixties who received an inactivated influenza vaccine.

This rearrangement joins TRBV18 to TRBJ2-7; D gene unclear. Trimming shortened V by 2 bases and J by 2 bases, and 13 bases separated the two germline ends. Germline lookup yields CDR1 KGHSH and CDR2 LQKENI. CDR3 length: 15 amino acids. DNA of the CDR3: TGTGCCAGCTCACCAACGGCAGGCCAAACCTACGAGCAGTACTTC. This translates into CASSPTAGQTYEQYF.

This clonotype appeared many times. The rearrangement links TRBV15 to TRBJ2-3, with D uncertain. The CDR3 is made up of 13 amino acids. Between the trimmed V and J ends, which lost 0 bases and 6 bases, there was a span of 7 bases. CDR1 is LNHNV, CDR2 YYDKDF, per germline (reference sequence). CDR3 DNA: TGTGCCACCAGCAGAGATGTCACGGATACGCAGTATTTT. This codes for CATSRDVTDTQYF.

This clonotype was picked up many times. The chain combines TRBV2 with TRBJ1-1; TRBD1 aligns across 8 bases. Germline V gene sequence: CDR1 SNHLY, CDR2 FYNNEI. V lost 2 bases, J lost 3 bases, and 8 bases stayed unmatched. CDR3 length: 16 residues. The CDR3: CASSESPAQGDTEAFF. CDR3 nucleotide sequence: TGTGCCAGCAGTGAAAGTCCCGCACAGGGGGACACTGAAGCTTTCTTT.

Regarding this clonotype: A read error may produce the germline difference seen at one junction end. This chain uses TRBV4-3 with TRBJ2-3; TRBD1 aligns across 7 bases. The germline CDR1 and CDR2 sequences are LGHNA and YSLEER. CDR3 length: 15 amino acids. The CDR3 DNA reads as TGCGCCAGCAGCCAAGGAGGGGGCCGGGGAGATACGCGGTATTTT. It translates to CASSQGGGRGDTRYF.

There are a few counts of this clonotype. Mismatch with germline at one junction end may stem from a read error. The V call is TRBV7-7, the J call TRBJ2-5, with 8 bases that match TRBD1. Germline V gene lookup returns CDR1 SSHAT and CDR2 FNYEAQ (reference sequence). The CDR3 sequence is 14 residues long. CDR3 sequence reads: CASSRTGRGETQYF. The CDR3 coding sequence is TGTGCTAGCAGCAGGACAGGGAGAGGAGAGACCCAGTACTTC.

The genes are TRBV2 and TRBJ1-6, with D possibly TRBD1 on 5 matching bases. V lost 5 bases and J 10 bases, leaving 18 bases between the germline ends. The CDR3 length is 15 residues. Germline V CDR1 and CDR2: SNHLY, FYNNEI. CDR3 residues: CASSQELGTLSPLHF. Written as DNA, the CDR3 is TGTGCCAGCAGTCAAGAGCTAGGGACGTTGTCACCCCTCCACTTT.

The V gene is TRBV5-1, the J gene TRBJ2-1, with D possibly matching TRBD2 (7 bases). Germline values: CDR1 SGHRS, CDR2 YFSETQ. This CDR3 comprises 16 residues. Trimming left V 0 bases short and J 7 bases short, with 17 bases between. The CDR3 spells CASSLAPGGPLNEQFF. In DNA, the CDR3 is TGCGCCAGCAGCTTGGCTCCGGGGGGCCCACTTAATGAGCAGTTCTTC.

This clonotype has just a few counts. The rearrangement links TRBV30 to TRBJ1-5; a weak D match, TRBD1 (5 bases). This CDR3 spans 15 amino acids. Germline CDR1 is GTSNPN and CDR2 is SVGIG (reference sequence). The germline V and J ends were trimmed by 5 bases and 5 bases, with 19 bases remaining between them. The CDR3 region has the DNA TGTGCCTGGGCCAAAGGGGCAGTCAAGGATCAGCCCCAGCATTTT. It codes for CAWAKGAVKDQPQHF. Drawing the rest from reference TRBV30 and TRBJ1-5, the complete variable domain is SQTIHQWPATLVQPVGSPLSLECTVEGTSNPNLYWYRQAAGRGLQLLFYSVGIGQISSEVPQNLSASRPQDRQFILSSKKLLLSDSGFYLCAWAKGAVKDQPQHFGDGTRLSIL.

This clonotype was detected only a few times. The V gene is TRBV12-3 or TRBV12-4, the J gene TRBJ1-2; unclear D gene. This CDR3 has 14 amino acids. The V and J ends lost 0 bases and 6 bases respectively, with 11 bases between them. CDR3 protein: CASSLAEGQHGYTF. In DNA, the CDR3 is TGTGCCAGCAGTTTAGCTGAAGGGCAGCATGGCTACACCTTC.

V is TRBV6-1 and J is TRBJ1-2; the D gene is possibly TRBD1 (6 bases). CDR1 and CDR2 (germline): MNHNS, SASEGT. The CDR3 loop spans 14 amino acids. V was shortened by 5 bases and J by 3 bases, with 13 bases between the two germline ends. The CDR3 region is CASSRQAVDYGYTF. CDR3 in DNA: TGTGCCAGCAGTAGACAGGCGGTTGACTATGGCTACACCTTC.

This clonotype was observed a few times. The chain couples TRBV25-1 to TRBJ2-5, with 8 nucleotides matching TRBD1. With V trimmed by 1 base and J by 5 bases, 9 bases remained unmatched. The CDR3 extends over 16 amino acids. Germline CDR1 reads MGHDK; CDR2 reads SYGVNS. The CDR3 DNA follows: TGTGCCAGCAGTGAATCTCCTGGACAGGGTACGGAGACCCAGTACTTC. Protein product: CASSESPGQGTETQYF.

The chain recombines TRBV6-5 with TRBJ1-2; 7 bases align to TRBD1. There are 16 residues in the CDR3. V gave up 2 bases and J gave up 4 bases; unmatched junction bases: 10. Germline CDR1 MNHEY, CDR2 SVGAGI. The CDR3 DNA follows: TGTGCCAGCAGTTACCCGGGAAGGGGGCGAGGCTATGGCTACACCTTC. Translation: CASSYPGRGRGYGYTF.

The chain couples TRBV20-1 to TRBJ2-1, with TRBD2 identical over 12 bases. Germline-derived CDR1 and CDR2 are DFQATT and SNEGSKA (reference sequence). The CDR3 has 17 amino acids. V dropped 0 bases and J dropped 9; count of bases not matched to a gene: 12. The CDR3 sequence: CSARDHRTSGTMGEQFF. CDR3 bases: TGCAGTGCTAGAGATCACCGGACTAGCGGGACTATGGGTGAGCAGTTCTTC.

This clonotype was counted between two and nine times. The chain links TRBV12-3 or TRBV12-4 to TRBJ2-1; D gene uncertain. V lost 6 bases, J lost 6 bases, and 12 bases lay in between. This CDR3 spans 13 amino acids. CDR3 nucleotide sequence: TGTGCCAGCAGCCTCGGCCCTACCAATGAGCAGTTCTTC. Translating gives CASSLGPTNEQFF.

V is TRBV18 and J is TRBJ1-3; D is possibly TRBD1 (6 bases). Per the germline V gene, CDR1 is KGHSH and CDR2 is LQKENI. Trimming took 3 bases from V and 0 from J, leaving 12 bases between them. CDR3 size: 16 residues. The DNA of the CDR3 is TGTGCCAGCTCACCCGTACAGGGTAGCTCTGGAAACACCATATATTTT. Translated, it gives CASSPVQGSSGNTIYF.

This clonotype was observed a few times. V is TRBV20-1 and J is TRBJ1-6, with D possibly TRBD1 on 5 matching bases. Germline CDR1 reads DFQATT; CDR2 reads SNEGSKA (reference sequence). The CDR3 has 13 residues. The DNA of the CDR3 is TGCAATCCTCGGACGGGGGAAAATTCACCCCTCCACTTT. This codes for CNPRTGENSPLHF.

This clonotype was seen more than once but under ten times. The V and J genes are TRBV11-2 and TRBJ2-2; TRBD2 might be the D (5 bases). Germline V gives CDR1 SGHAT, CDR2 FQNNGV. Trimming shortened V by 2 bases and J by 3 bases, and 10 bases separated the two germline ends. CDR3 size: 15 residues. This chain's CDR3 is CASSLMGDHTGELFF. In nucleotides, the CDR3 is TGTGCCAGCAGCTTAATGGGAGACCACACCGGGGAGCTGTTTTTT.